The 10 T cell receptor beta chains reported below all come from one sample, sequenced in a study of T cell responses to AZD1222 COVID-19 vaccine. The method was immunoSEQ multiplex PCR; TCRdb's version includes in-frame clones alone and lacks a portion of them. The table records over 45,000 clones, more than 80% of them present only once. Sequenced here: peripheral blood, sampled 28 days after the second AZD1222 dose. These receptors all come from an adult who received the AZD1222 COVID-19 vaccine.

The V gene is TRBV30, the J gene TRBJ1-3, with unresolved D. Trimming shortened V by 0 bases and J by 0 bases, and 12 bases separated the two germline ends. Germline V gene lookup returns CDR1 GTSNPN and CDR2 SVGIG (reference sequence). The CDR3 has 16 residues. CDR3: CAWSVPATSSGNTIYF. The CDR3 DNA reads as TGTGCCTGGAGTGTACCTGCGACGAGCTCTGGAAACACCATATATTTT.

The chain has TRBV5-4 and TRBJ1-6, with a weak D call TRBD1 (6 bases). Germline-derived CDR1 and CDR2 are SGHNT and YYREEE (reference sequence). This CDR3 has 15 amino acids. V lost 0 bases and J lost 7, with 11 bases in between. CDR3 nucleotide sequence: TGTGCCAGCAGCTTGGACCAGGGGCAGAATTCACCCCTCCACTTT. This translates into CASSLDQGQNSPLHF.

This clone was observed once. CDR3 region: CASSLARGAGANVLTF. The CDR3 DNA sequence: TGTGCCAGCAGCTTAGCCAGGGGTGCTGGGGCCAACGTCCTGACTTTC. The rearrangement uses TRBV7-2 and TRBJ2-6; D may be TRBD1 (6 bases). Germline V gives CDR1 SGHTA, CDR2 FQGNSA. V gave up 0 bases and J gave up 2 bases, with 8 bases separating them. CDR3 length equals 16 residues.

V is TRBV6-5 and J is TRBJ1-1, with 9 bases lining up with TRBD1. This CDR3 has 15 amino acids. CDR1 is MNHEY and CDR2 is SVGAGI in the germline V gene. V shed 4 bases and J 3 bases; nucleotides not matched to a gene: 6. The CDR3 region is CASSSTGGAYTEAFF. The CDR3 DNA sequence: TGTGCCAGCAGTTCTACAGGGGGCGCATACACTGAAGCTTTCTTT.

This clone was seen only a few times. The chain combines TRBV4-3 with TRBJ2-2, with a tentative D call TRBD2 (6 bases). The CDR3 runs 15 residues. V gave up 0 bases and J gave up 1 base, with 6 bases separating them. Germline assignment: CDR1 LGHNA and CDR2 YSLEER. Here the CDR3 DNA reads TGCGCCAGCAGCCAAGAAGCGGGGAACACCGGGGAGCTGTTTTTT. Translating gives CASSQEAGNTGELFF.

V usage is TRBV11-2 and J usage is TRBJ1-2, with D unresolved. V lost 5 bases and J lost 4, with 14 bases in between. This CDR3 comprises 14 residues. CDR1 is SGHAT, CDR2 FQNNGV, per germline. CDR3 coding DNA: TGTGCCAGCAGCGTTCCGGATCGTGGCTATGGCTACACCTTC. It translates to CASSVPDRGYGYTF.

This chain links TRBV30 with TRBJ2-7; the match to TRBD1 covers 10 bases. The CDR3 extends over 12 amino acids. With 3 bases clipped from V and 7 bases from J, the junction kept 3 bases outside the gene matches. Germline CDR1 reads GTSNPN; CDR2 reads SVGIG (reference sequence). The CDR3 coding sequence is TGTGCCTGGAGGACAGGGGGCAAGGAGCAGTACTTC. Translating it yields CAWRTGGKEQYF.

This clone showed up just once. This chain uses TRBV10-2 with TRBJ2-7; D remains ambiguous. Trimming removed 4 bases from V and 2 bases from J, with 12 bases in between. CDR3 length: 14 residues. Germline CDR1 and CDR2: WSHSY and SAAADI. For the CDR3, the DNA is TGCGCCAGCAGTGGGGTGGGGATTCCCTACGAGCAGTACTTC. Its protein product is CASSGVGIPYEQYF.

The gene calls are TRBV7-2 and TRBJ2-3; 12 nucleotides agree with TRBD2. The length of the CDR3 is 15 residues. V was clipped by 5 bases and J by 5 bases; unmatched bases: 5. CDR1 and CDR2 from the germline V gene are SGHTA and FQGNSA. The CDR3 here is CASSQLTSGRDTQYF. The CDR3 bases are TGTGCCAGCAGCCAATTGACTAGCGGGAGAGATACGCAGTATTTT.

This sequence joins TRBV11-2 and TRBJ2-7, with D hard to call. The CDR3 length is 11 residues. V lost 5 bases and J lost 4, with 6 bases in between. Germline-derived CDR1 and CDR2 are SGHAT and FQNNGV. The CDR3, as DNA: TGTGCCAGCAGCCCCCTATACGAGCAGTACTTC. As protein: CASSPLYEQYF.